This TCR beta chain was identified during a study of shared clonotypes between healthy human individuals. Concerning this clone: In the same sample, other DNA sequences code for this CDR3.

Each sample came from a Caucasian adult donor living in Nashville, Tennessee. CD4+ cells underwent separation, giving CD45RA+ naive and CD45RA-negative memory subsets. The CDR3 length is 15 residues. CDR1 and CDR2 (germline): MDHEN, SYDVKM. V was pared by 0 bases and J by 4 bases, with 10 bases between. It was at deep level that the assay was run. The genomic DNA of each subset was split evenly across several immunoSEQ plates. TCRdb's copy holds only in-frame clones and misses some; the assay was immunoSEQ multiplex PCR. The data show hundreds of thousands of clones, 74% seen once. The specimen was memory CD4+ T cells sorted from blood. Noted subset: CD45RA-negative fraction. The chain employs TRBV28 and TRBJ1-5, with D tentatively TRBD1 (6 bases). This clonotype was obtained from a woman aged 30 to 39 in good health. The CDR3 spells CASSLWDSRNQPQHF. CDR3 DNA: TGTGCCAGCAGTTTATGGGACAGCAGGAATCAGCCCCAGCATTTT.